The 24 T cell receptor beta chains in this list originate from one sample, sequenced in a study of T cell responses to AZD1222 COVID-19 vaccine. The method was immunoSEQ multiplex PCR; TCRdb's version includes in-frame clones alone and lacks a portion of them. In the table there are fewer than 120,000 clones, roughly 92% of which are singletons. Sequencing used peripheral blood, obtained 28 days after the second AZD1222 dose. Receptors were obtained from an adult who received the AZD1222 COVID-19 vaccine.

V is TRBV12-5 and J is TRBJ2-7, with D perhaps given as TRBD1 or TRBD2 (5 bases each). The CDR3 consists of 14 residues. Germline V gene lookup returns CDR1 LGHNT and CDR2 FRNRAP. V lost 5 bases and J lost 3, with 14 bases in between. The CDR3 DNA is TGTGCTAGTGGTCGGGGCTCCTCATTCTACGAGCAGTACTTC. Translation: CASGRGSSFYEQYF.

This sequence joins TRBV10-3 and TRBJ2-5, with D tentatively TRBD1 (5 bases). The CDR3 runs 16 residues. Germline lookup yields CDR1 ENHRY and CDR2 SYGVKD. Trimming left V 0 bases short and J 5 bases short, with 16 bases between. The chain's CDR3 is CAISESQGAMEETQYF. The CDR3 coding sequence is TGTGCCATCAGTGAGTCTCAGGGCGCCATGGAGGAGACCCAGTACTTC.

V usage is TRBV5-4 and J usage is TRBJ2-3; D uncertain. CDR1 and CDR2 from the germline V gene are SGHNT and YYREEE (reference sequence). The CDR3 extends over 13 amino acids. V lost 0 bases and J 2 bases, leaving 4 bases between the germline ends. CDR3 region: CASSLVSTDTQYF. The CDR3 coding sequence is TGTGCCAGCAGCTTGGTATCCACAGATACGCAGTATTTT.

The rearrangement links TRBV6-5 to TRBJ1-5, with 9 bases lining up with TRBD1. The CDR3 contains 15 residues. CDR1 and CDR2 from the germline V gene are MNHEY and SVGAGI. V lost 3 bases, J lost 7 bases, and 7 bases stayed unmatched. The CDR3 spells CASSYTGQGGQPQHF. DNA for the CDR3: TGTGCCAGCAGTTATACGGGACAGGGAGGACAGCCCCAGCATTTT.

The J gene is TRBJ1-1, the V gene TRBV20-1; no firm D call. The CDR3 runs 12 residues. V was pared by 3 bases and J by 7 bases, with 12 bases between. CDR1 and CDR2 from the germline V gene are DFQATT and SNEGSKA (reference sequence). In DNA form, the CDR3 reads TGCAGTGCTAGTTCGTCGGGGTATGAAGCTTTCTTT. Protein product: CSASSSGYEAFF.

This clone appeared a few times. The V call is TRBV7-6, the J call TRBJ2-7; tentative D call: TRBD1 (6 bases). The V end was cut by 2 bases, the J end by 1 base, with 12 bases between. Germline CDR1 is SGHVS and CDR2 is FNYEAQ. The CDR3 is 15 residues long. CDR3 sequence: CASSLYQGFSYEQYF. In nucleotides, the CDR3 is TGTGCCAGCAGCTTATATCAGGGGTTTTCCTACGAGCAGTACTTC.

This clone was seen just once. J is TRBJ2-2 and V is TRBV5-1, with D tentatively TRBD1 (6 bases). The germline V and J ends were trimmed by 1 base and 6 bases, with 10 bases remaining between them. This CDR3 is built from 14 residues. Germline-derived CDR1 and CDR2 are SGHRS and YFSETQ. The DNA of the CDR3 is TGCGCCAGCAGCTTGACAGGGATGGCCGGGGAGCTGTTTTTT. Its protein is CASSLTGMAGELFF.

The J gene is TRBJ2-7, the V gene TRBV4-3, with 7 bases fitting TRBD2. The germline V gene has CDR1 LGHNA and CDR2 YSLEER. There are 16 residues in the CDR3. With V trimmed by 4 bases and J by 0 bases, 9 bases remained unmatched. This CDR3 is CASSRAWRGYSYEQYF. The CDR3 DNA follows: TGCGCCAGCAGCCGGGCGTGGCGGGGGTACTCCTACGAGCAGTACTTC.

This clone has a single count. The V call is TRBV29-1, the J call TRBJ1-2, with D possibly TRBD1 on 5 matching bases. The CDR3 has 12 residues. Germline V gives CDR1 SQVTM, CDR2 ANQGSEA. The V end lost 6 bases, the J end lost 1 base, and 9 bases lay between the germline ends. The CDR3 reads CSVGRGNYGYTF. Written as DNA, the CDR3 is TGCAGCGTCGGTAGGGGTAACTATGGCTACACCTTC.

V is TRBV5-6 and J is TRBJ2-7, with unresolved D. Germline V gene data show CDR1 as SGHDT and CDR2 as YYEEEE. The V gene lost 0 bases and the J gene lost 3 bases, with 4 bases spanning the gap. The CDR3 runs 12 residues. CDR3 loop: CASSLVSYEQYF. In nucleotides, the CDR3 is TGTGCCAGCAGCTTGGTGAGCTACGAGCAGTACTTC.

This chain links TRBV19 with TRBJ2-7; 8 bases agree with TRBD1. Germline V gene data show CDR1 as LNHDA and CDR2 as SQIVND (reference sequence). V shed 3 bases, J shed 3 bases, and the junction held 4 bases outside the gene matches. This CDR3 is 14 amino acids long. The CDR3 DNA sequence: TGTGCCAGTAGTATCGGGACAGGACACTACGAGCAGTACTTC. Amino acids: CASSIGTGHYEQYF. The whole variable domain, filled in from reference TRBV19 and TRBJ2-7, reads DGGITQSPKYLFRKEGQNVTLSCEQNLNHDAMYWYRQDPGQGLRLIYYSQIVNDFQKGDIAEGYSVSREKKESFPLTVTSAQKNPTAFYLCASSIGTGHYEQYFGPGTRLTVT.

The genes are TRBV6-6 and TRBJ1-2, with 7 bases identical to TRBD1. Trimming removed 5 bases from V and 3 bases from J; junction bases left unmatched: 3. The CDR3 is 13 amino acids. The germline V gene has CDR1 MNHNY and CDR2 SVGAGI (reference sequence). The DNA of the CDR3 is TGTGCCAGCAGTACACAGGGGTACTATGGCTACACCTTC. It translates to CASSTQGYYGYTF.

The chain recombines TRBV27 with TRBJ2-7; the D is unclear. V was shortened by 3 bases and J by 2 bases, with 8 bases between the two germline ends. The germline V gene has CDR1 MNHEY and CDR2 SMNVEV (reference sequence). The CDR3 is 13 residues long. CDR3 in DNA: TGTGCCAGCAGTTTGAGGCAGCCCTACGAGCAGTACTTC. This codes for CASSLRQPYEQYF.

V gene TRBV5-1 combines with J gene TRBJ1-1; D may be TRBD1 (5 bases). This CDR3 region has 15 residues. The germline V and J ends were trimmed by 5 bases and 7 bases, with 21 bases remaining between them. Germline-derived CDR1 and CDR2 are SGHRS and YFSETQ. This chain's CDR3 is CASRPLGTPRGEAFF. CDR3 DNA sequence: TGCGCCAGCAGACCCCTCGGGACCCCGCGGGGTGAAGCTTTCTTT.

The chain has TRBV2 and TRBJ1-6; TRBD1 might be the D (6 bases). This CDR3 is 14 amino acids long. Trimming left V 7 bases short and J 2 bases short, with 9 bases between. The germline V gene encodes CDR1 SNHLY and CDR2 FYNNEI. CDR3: CASIGQTYNSPLHF. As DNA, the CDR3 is TGTGCCAGCATAGGACAGACCTATAATTCACCCCTCCACTTT.

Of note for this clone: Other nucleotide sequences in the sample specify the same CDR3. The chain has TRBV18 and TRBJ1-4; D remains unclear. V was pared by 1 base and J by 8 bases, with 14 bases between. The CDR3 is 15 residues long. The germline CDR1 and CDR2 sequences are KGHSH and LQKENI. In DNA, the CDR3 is TGTGCCAGCTCACCACGTCAAGGAGGCGGGGAAAAACTGTTTTTT. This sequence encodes CASSPRQGGGEKLFF.

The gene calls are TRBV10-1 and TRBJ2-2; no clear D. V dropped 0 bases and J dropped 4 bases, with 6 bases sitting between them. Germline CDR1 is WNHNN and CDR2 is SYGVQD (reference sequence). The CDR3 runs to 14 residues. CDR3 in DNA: TGCGCCAGCAGTGAGTCTGTAGCCACCGGGGAGCTGTTTTTT. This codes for CASSESVATGELFF.

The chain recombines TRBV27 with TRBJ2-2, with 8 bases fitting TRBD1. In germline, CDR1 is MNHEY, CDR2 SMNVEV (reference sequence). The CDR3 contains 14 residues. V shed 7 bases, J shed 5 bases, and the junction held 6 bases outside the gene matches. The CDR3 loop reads CASIRTGSTGELFF. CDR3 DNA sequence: TGTGCCAGCATCCGGACAGGGTCTACCGGGGAGCTGTTTTTT.

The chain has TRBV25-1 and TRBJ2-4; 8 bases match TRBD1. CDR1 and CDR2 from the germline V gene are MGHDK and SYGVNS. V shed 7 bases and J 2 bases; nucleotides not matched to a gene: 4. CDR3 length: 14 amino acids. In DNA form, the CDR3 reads TGTGCCAGCAAGACAGGGGAGTCCAAAAACATTCAGTACTTC. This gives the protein CASKTGESKNIQYF. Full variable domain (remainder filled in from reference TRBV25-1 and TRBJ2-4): EADIYQTPRYLVIGTGKKITLECSQTMGHDKMYWYQQDPGMELHLIHYSYGVNSTEKGDLSSESTVSRIRTEHFPLTLESARPSHTSQYLCASKTGESKNIQYFGAGTRLSVL.

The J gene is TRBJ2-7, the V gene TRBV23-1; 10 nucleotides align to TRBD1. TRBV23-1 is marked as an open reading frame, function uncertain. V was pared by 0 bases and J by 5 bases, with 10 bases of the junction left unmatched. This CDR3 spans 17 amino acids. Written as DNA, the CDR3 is TGCGCCAGCAGTCAATCTCTCCGGGACAGGGGTTCCCACGAGCAGTACTTC. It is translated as CASSQSLRDRGSHEQYF.

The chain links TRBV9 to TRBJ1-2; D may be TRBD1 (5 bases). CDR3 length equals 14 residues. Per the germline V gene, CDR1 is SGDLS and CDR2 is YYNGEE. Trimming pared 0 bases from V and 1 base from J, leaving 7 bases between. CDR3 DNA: TGTGCCAGCAGCGTAGGGGGGTTTAACTATGGCTACACCTTC. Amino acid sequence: CASSVGGFNYGYTF.

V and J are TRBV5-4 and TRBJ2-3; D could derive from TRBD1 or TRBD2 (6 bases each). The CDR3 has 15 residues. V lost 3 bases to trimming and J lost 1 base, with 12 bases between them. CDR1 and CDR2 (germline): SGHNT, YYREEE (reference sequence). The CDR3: CASSWWGAGTDTQYF. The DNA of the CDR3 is TGTGCCAGCAGCTGGTGGGGGGCGGGCACAGATACGCAGTATTTT. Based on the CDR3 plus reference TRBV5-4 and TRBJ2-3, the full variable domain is ETGVTQSPTHLIKTRGQQVTLRCSSQSGHNTVSWYQQALGQGPQFIFQYYREEENGRGNFPPRFSGLQFPNYSSELNVNALELDDSALYLCASSWWGAGTDTQYFGPGTRLTVL.

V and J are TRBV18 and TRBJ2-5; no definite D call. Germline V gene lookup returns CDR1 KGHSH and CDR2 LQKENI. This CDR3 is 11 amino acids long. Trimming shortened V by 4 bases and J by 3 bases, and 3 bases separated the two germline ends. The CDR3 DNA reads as TGTGCCAGCTCACTCGAAGAGACCCAGTACTTC. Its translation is CASSLEETQYF.

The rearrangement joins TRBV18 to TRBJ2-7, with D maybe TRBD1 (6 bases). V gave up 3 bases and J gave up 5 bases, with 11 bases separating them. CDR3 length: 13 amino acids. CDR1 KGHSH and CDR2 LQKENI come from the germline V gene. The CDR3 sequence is CASSPRTVHEQYF. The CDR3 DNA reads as TGTGCCAGCTCACCCCGGACAGTCCACGAGCAGTACTTC.